The 21 T cell receptor beta chains in this list originate from one sample, sequenced in a study of blood T cell repertoires in COVID-19. Assay: immunoSEQ multiplex PCR; the TCRdb copy retains only in-frame clones and omits some. The data hold roughly 300,000 clones, with 86% observed a single time. The sample taken for sequencing was PBMCs or T cells enriched from blood (not recorded which). The receptors were gathered from a man younger than 40 who had recovered from COVID-19.

The chain uses TRBV28 and TRBJ1-2, with TRBD1 identical over 10 bases. The CDR3 covers 15 residues. The V and J ends lost 4 bases and 4 bases, in that order; junction bases with no gene match: 6. Looked up from germline, CDR1 is MDHEN and CDR2 is SYDVKM. DNA for the CDR3: TGTGCCAGCAGTTCAAGACAGGGGGCAGGCTATGGCTACACCTTC. Its translation: CASSSRQGAGYGYTF.

This clone has just one count. CDR3 coding DNA: TGTGCCTGGAGTGTCCCACACCGTAGAGGGAGGGACTATGGCTACACCTTC. Translation gives CAWSVPHRRGRDYGYTF. The chain is built from TRBV30 and TRBJ1-2; no clear D gene. V lost 0 bases and J 3 bases, leaving 20 bases between the germline ends. This CDR3 spans 17 amino acids. Germline CDR1 is GTSNPN and CDR2 is SVGIG (reference sequence).

This clone was observed a handful of times. The rearrangement uses TRBV7-8 and TRBJ2-1; possibly TRBD2 for D (5 bases). Per germline, CDR1 SGHVS and CDR2 FQNEAQ. V was trimmed by 1 base and J by 6 bases, leaving 10 bases between them. CDR3 length equals 14 residues. As DNA, the CDR3 is TGTGCCAGCAGCTTAGAAGGAGGTACCAATGAGCAGTTCTTC. It yields the protein CASSLEGGTNEQFF.

The J gene is TRBJ2-7, the V gene TRBV7-9, with TRBD1 matching over 10 bases. CDR3 length: 17 amino acids. Looked up from germline, CDR1 is SEHNR and CDR2 is FQNEAQ (reference sequence). With V trimmed by 5 bases and J by 3 bases, 13 bases remained unmatched. The CDR3 DNA reads as TGTGCCAGCAGCCCCTCTGCGAGGACAGGGGGTAACTACGAGCAGTACTTC. Residues: CASSPSARTGGNYEQYF. The full variable domain, rest sourced from reference TRBV7-9 and TRBJ2-7, is DTGVSQNPRHKITKRGQNVTFRCDPISEHNRLYWYRQTLGQGPEFLTYFQNEAQLEKSRLLSDRFSAERPKGSFSTLEIQRTEQGDSAMYLCASSPSARTGGNYEQYFGPGTRLTVT.

The chain combines TRBV7-2 with TRBJ2-3; D uncertain. Germline CDR1 and CDR2: SGHTA and FQGNSA. Trimming removed 2 bases at V and 6 bases at J, with 12 bases between. This CDR3 is 14 amino acids long. CDR3 region: CASSLRSYGDTQYF. The CDR3 DNA sequence: TGTGCCAGCAGCTTAAGGAGTTACGGTGATACGCAGTATTTT.

The DNA for the CDR3 is TGTGCCAGCAGCGTAGGAGGGGGTCGGGTCGCGGAGAATGGCTACACCTTC. This translates into CASSVGGGRVAENGYTF. The chain has TRBV9 and TRBJ1-2; weak D call: TRBD1 (6 bases). The CDR3 has 17 amino acids. Deletions cut 0 bases from V and 6 bases from J, with 21 bases between. In germline, CDR1 is SGDLS, CDR2 YYNGEE. Full variable domain (rest looked up from reference TRBV9 and TRBJ1-2): DSGVTQTPKHLITATGQRVTLRCSPRSGDLSVYWYQQSLDQGLQFLIQYYNGEERAKGNILERFSAQQFPDLHSELNLSSLELGDSALYFCASSVGGGRVAENGYTFGSGTRLTVV.

The CDR3 loop reads CSVQRPRNYGYTF. For the CDR3, the DNA is TGCAGCGTTCAGAGGCCCAGAAACTATGGCTACACCTTC. The V gene is TRBV29-1, the J gene TRBJ1-2; D is ambiguous. The V gene lost 5 bases and the J gene lost 2 bases, with 12 bases spanning the gap. Germline-derived CDR1 and CDR2 are SQVTM and ANQGSEA. The CDR3 length is 13 residues.

The chain employs TRBV5-4 and TRBJ2-7; 7 positions agree with TRBD1. V lost 4 bases, J lost 3 bases, and 4 bases stayed unmatched. This CDR3 region has 13 residues. Germline V CDR1 and CDR2: SGHNT, YYREEE (reference sequence). DNA for the CDR3: TGTGCCAGCAGCCCGGGACAGAACTACGAGCAGTACTTC. Amino acids: CASSPGQNYEQYF. Combining the CDR3 with reference TRBV5-4 and TRBJ2-7 gives the whole variable domain ETGVTQSPTHLIKTRGQQVTLRCSSQSGHNTVSWYQQALGQGPQFIFQYYREEENGRGNFPPRFSGLQFPNYSSELNVNALELDDSALYLCASSPGQNYEQYFGPGTRLTVT.

The chain has TRBV6-5 and TRBJ1-3, with 12 bases matching TRBD1. CDR1 and CDR2 from the germline V gene are MNHEY and SVGAGI. V shed 6 bases, J shed 3 bases, and the junction held 3 bases outside the gene matches. This CDR3 has 15 amino acids. The chain's CDR3 is CASRGDRGLGNTIYF. CDR3 in DNA: TGTGCCAGCAGGGGGGACAGGGGGCTTGGAAACACCATATATTTT.

In its sample, this clone was seen once. The chain combines TRBV5-1 with TRBJ2-5; TRBD2 matches 9 bases. CDR1 and CDR2 (germline): SGHRS, YFSETQ. The ends lost 4 bases at V and 2 bases at J; junction bases unmatched: 6. This CDR3 spans 15 amino acids. CDR3 coding DNA: TGCGCCAGCAGCCTGATAGCGGGGGCACAAGAGACCCAGTACTTC. It translates to CASSLIAGAQETQYF.

This chain links TRBV27 with TRBJ2-5; perhaps TRBD2 as D (6 bases). V dropped 6 bases and J dropped 4 bases, with 12 bases sitting between them. The CDR3 extends over 13 amino acids. Germline V lookup: CDR1 MNHEY, CDR2 SMNVEV (reference sequence). The CDR3 DNA reads TGTGCCAGCAGCCATTATAGCGGAGAGACCCAGTACTTC. Protein: CASSHYSGETQYF.

In its sample, this clone was seen a few times. The chain combines TRBV7-2 with TRBJ2-7; TRBD1 matches 8 bases. This CDR3 has 15 amino acids. With 5 bases clipped from V and 0 bases from J, the junction kept 6 bases outside the gene matches. Per the germline V gene, CDR1 is SGHTA and CDR2 is FQGNSA. The DNA for the CDR3 is TGTGCCAGCAGCCTATTACAGGGGGGCTCCTACGAGCAGTACTTC. Protein sequence: CASSLLQGGSYEQYF.

The chain carries TRBV13 and TRBJ1-2; tentatively, D is TRBD1 (5 bases). The CDR3 runs 16 residues. From germline, CDR1 is PRHDT and CDR2 FYEKMQ (reference sequence). V shed 2 bases and J shed 6 bases, with 19 bases lying between them. Written as DNA, the CDR3 is TGTGCCAGCAGCTTAAGTCCGGCCGGGGGTAGAGATGGCTACACCTTC. Protein sequence: CASSLSPAGGRDGYTF.

The chain joins TRBV7-2 to TRBJ2-5, with 13 bases identical to TRBD2. This CDR3 comprises 15 residues. Germline CDR1 SGHTA, CDR2 FQGNSA. After removal of 6 bases from V and 5 bases from J, the junction contained 6 bases not matched to a gene. CDR3 in DNA: TGTGCCAGCAGGAGGACTAGCGGGAGTCGGGAGACCCAGTACTTC. It is translated as CASRRTSGSRETQYF.

This clone was picked up one time. This chain joins TRBV13 and TRBJ1-1; D not resolved. From germline, CDR1 is PRHDT and CDR2 FYEKMQ (reference sequence). This CDR3 is 13 amino acids long. Trimming stripped 2 bases from V and 6 bases from J, with 10 bases between. CDR3 nucleotides: TGTGCCAGCAGCTTACAGCGGAAGGCTGAAGCTTTCTTT. This translates into CASSLQRKAEAFF.

The genes are TRBV6-5 and TRBJ1-1; D unclear. The CDR3 length is 11 residues. Trimming removed 2 bases from V and 5 bases from J, with 3 bases in between. Germline V gives CDR1 MNHEY, CDR2 SVGAGI. The DNA of the CDR3 is TGTGCCAGCAGTTACCGGACTGAAGCTTTCTTT. Translated, it gives CASSYRTEAFF.

V is TRBV11-3 and J is TRBJ1-1; D may be TRBD1 (6 bases). The CDR3 contains 15 residues. The germline gives CDR1 SGHNT, CDR2 YENEEA. The germline V and J ends were trimmed by 5 bases and 5 bases, with 18 bases remaining between them. CDR3 sequence reads: CASSPGGQRKTEAFF. The CDR3 DNA reads TGTGCCAGCAGCCCCGGGGGGCAGAGGAAGACTGAAGCTTTCTTT.

The chain recombines TRBV18 with TRBJ2-3; 12 bases fit TRBD2. The length of the CDR3 is 17 residues. CDR1 KGHSH and CDR2 LQKENI come from the germline V gene. The J segment lost 2 bases and the V segment lost 5 bases, leaving 8 bases of the junction unmatched. The CDR3 DNA reads as TGTGCCAGCTCAACAAGGACTAGCGGGGAGATCACAGATACGCAGTATTTT. Protein: CASSTRTSGEITDTQYF.

V usage is TRBV18 and J usage is TRBJ2-5; perhaps TRBD1 as D (6 bases). The germline CDR1 and CDR2 sequences are KGHSH and LQKENI. The CDR3 extends over 14 amino acids. V dropped 4 bases and J dropped 4 bases, with 13 bases sitting between them. In DNA form, the CDR3 reads TGTGCCAGCTCACTTGAGACAGGCCCAGAGACCCAGTACTTC. Translated, it gives CASSLETGPETQYF.

This chain links TRBV27 with TRBJ2-3, with unresolved D. Germline loops: CDR1 MNHEY, CDR2 SMNVEV (reference sequence). The CDR3 runs 12 residues. Trimming took off 4 bases at V and 4 bases at J, with 6 bases between the two ends. The CDR3 region has the DNA TGTGCCAGCAGTTCCTCTTCAGATACGCAGTATTTT. Translated, it gives CASSSSSDTQYF.

This chain connects TRBV5-5 to TRBJ2-3; D is unclear. Germline-derived CDR1 and CDR2 are SGHKS and YYEKEE (reference sequence). The CDR3 length is 14 residues. Trimming pared 4 bases from V and 3 bases from J, leaving 12 bases between. CDR3 DNA sequence: TGTGCCAGCAGCCTATTGTTGGAGACAGATACGCAGTATTTT. It translates to CASSLLLETDTQYF.